This record looks at one TCR beta chain sequence and its context. Its antigen remains unidentified. Base-call qualities are not available, and no considerably larger clone is one nucleotide away. The data stem from a study of post-analysis software for immune sequencing data (dated by TCRdb to between 2015 and 2016). About the investigation overall: Disease courses on record covered relapsing-remitting, secondary progressive and progressive-relapsing multiple sclerosis, though some patients had no subtype annotation. A subset of samples was prepared in parallel using single-end sample barcoding, then pooled and co-amplified after Illumina adapter ligation. Patient repertoires were compared against ten to twelve previously published healthy control repertoires from donors aged roughly 6 to 26 years.

The full study reports these points: When samples were clustered directly using the F measure, samples prepared in the same batch co-clustered strongly, which prompted a batch-effect correction. The multiple sclerosis patient group was slightly younger than the control group. Normalized Chao1 diversity was significantly lower in multiple sclerosis patients than controls, suggesting substantial peripheral T-cell clonal expansion. Significantly higher frequencies in patients than in controls were found for several TRBV segments, including TRBV5-6, TRBV5-1 and TRBV20-1.

The germline V gene gives CDR1 as SGHTA and CDR2 as FQGNSA. The CDR3 runs 15 amino acids, cysteine and phenylalanine included. Only the CDR3 portion is preserved as DNA: 45 bases, with reading frame beginning at the first base. V is clipped by 1 base and J by 1 base, and the sequence between their germline boundaries is 11 bases long. Receptors were amplified or captured by PCR. Sequencing was carried out with an Illumina HiSeq 2500. Unique molecular identifiers were incorporated into TCR beta cDNA libraries to reduce PCR and sequencing biases. Per 1 to 10 million input T cells, roughly 500,000 cDNA molecules were obtained, such that each molecule approximated one T cell. The patient libraries were prepared and sequenced with the same protocol used for the earlier healthy control dataset. Within a given batch, samples were prepared together, multiplexed and sequenced on the same HiSeq lane. In the paper's pipeline: MIGEC was used to process the raw barcoded reads, and molecular identifier groups with only a single read were discarded before consensus assembly and CDR3 extraction. VDJtools was used for post-analysis of the clonotype tables, with diversity normalized by down-sampling every dataset to the smallest sample size. Repertoire overlap clustering matched CDR3 amino acid but not nucleotide sequences to correct batch-related cross-sample contamination. The public reads were reanalyzed by TCRdb: fastp trimming at Q25, MiXCR alignment, in-frame beta chains only. CDR3 protein duplicates are merged, each entry listing the most common genes and DNA. The V and J calls follow TCRdb's processing rather than the paper's. The sample table shows 650,000 to 850,000 distinct CDR3 sequences, and about 43% are seen once. The ten largest account for roughly 4.9% of the sample.

To demonstrate the VDJtools post-analysis software, TCR beta repertoires were profiled from the peripheral blood of more than 10 young patients with multiple sclerosis. The multiple sclerosis patients were children and adolescents ranging in age from roughly 6 to 16 years. Sample: blood. The rearrangement joined TRBV7-2 to TRBJ2-7; the D gene lacks a confident call. The sequence derives from a girl aged 10 to 17 with multiple sclerosis. Here is the DNA: TGTGCCAGCAGCTTAGGTTATGGGGTATCCTACGAGCAGTACTTC. This is translated as CASSLGYGVSYEQYF. The variable domain in full, with residues beyond the CDR3 obtained from the reference TRBV7-2 and TRBJ2-7 genes, is GAGVSQSPSNKVTEKGKDVELRCDPISGHTALYWYRQSLGQGLEFLIYFQGNSAPDKSGLPSDRFSAERTGGSVSTLTIQRTQQEDSAVYLCASSLGYGVSYEQYFGPGTRLTVT.